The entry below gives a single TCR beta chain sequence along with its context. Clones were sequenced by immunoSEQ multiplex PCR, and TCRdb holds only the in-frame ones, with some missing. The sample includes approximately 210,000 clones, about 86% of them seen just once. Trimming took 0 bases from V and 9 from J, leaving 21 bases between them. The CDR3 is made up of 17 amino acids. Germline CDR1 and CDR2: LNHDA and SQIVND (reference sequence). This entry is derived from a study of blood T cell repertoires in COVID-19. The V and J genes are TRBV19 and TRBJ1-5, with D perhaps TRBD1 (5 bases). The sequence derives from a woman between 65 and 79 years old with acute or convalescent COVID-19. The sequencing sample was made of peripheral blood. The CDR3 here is CASSIDRTRQTSRPQHF. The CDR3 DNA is TGTGCCAGTAGTATAGATCGTACCCGACAGACATCACGGCCCCAGCATTTT.